This is a list of T cell receptor beta chains from one sample in a study of T cell responses to AZD1222 COVID-19 vaccine. Libraries were prepared by immunoSEQ multiplex PCR; TCRdb keeps only in-frame clonotypes and omits some of them. Of 150,000 to 200,000 clones in the sample, approximately 95% were seen once. This sample comprised peripheral blood, obtained on day 0 of AZD1222 vaccination. These TCRs come from an adult in good health. Both conserved end residues are part of each CDR3. Fields, in order: J gene, V gene, clone size, D gene, CDR3 DNA, CDR3 protein. D genes are given only for firm matches. The size entry is marked missing in some rows and otherwise reads once, few, many or a size class.

J: TRBJ1-1; V: TRBV7-9; size: NA; D: NA; DNA: TGTGCCAGCGGAAAGTACAGGGAGAACACTGAAGCTTTCTTT; CDR3: CASGKYRENTEAFF
J: TRBJ2-2; V: TRBV5-1; size: NA; D: NA; DNA: TGCGCCAGCAGCTTTGGAGACACCGGGGAGCTGTTTTTT; CDR3: CASSFGDTGELFF
J: TRBJ1-1; V: TRBV7-6; size: few; D: NA; DNA: TGTGCCAGCAGCGTCCGAGCAAACACTGAAGCTTTCTTT; CDR3: CASSVRANTEAFF
J: TRBJ1-5; V: TRBV19; size: NA; D: NA; DNA: TGTGCCACCCGCGGGAGTTCCAATCAGCCCCAGCATTTT; CDR3: CATRGSSNQPQHF
J: TRBJ1-1; V: TRBV5-1; size: NA; D: NA; DNA: TGCGCCAGCAGCTTGGCCCAGGGAGGGAACACTGAAGCTTTCTTT; CDR3: CASSLAQGGNTEAFF
J: TRBJ1-3; V: TRBV27; size: NA; D: NA; DNA: TGTGCCAGCAGGGGCCACTCTGGAAACACCATATATTTT; CDR3: CASRGHSGNTIYF
J: TRBJ1-1; V: TRBV10-3; size: NA; D: TRBD1; DNA: TGTGCCATCAGAGCACAGGGGGCCGGGAACTCTGAAGCTTTCTTT; CDR3: CAIRAQGAGNSEAFF
J: TRBJ2-7; V: TRBV3-1/TRBV3-2; size: NA; D: TRBD2; DNA: TGTGCCAGCAGCCTAGCGGGAGGGGGCGAGCAGTACTTC; CDR3: CASSLAGGGEQYF
J: TRBJ1-1; V: TRBV12-3/TRBV12-4; size: NA; D: NA; DNA: TGTGCCAGCACTAAAGGGGGGCGTACTGAAGCTTTCTTT; CDR3: CASTKGGRTEAFF
J: TRBJ1-2; V: TRBV18; size: NA; D: NA; DNA: TGTGCCAGCTCACCAGTGACAGCTAACTATGGCTACACCTTC; CDR3: CASSPVTANYGYTF
J: TRBJ1-2; V: TRBV5-8; size: NA; D: NA; DNA: TGTGCCAGCAGCTTGGGAGGAGACGGCTACACCTTC; CDR3: CASSLGGDGYTF
J: TRBJ2-7; V: TRBV24-1; size: once; D: NA; DNA: TGTGCCACCAGTTCAAACAGAGCTCCCTACGAGCAGTACTTC; CDR3: CATSSNRAPYEQYF
J: TRBJ1-1; V: TRBV14; size: once; D: NA; DNA: TGTGCCAGCAGCCACCAGATCCACACTGAAGCTTTCTTT; CDR3: CASSHQIHTEAFF
J: TRBJ1-1; V: TRBV3-1/TRBV3-2; size: NA; D: NA; DNA: TGTGCCAGCAGCCAGGGACCGCTAGGTACCAGGGGAAGCACTGAAGCTTTCTTT; CDR3: CASSQGPLGTRGSTEAFF
J: TRBJ1-2; V: TRBV4-1; size: NA; D: NA; DNA: TGCGCCAGCAGCGTCACCGGGGTAAACTATGGCTACACCTTC; CDR3: CASSVTGVNYGYTF
J: TRBJ1-1; V: TRBV20-1; size: NA; D: NA; DNA: TGCAGTGCTAGTGGAGGGGGGGGTCGCACTGAAGCTTTCTTT; CDR3: CSASGGGGRTEAFF
J: TRBJ2-7; V: TRBV29-1; size: NA; D: NA; DNA: TGCAGCGTTGAAGGCGGAGCCTACGAGCAGTACTTC; CDR3: CSVEGGAYEQYF
J: TRBJ1-5; V: TRBV19; size: NA; D: NA; DNA: TGTGCCAGTAGTTTTGGGCCCATGAGCAATCAGCCCCAGCATTTT; CDR3: CASSFGPMSNQPQHF
J: TRBJ1-3; V: TRBV19; size: NA; D: NA; DNA: TGTGCCAGTAGTACCCTTTTGGGGTTCGGAAACACCATATATTTT; CDR3: CASSTLLGFGNTIYF
J: TRBJ2-1; V: TRBV4-1; size: NA; D: NA; DNA: TGCGCCAGCAGCCCCCAGGGGCGGGAGAGTTACAATGAGCAGTTCTTC; CDR3: CASSPQGRESYNEQFF
J: TRBJ2-2; V: TRBV19; size: NA; D: NA; DNA: TGTGCCAGTAGGGACTGGTTCGCGAACACCGGGGAGCTGTTTTTT; CDR3: CASRDWFANTGELFF
J: TRBJ1-2; V: TRBV11-2; size: once; D: NA; DNA: TGTGCCAGCAGCTCCGGACGGTGGAACTATGGCTACACCTTC; CDR3: CASSSGRWNYGYTF
J: TRBJ1-2; V: TRBV5-4; size: NA; D: TRBD1; DNA: TGTGCCAGCAGCACAAGGGACAGGGGTAGGGAGGGCTACACCTTC; CDR3: CASSTRDRGREGYTF
J: TRBJ1-4; V: TRBV11-2; size: once; D: NA; DNA: TGTGCCAGCAGCAAGGAGAAGGGGTGGGGAAAACTGTTTTTT; CDR3: CASSKEKGWGKLFF
J: TRBJ1-1; V: TRBV30; size: NA; D: TRBD1; DNA: TGTGCCTGGGTTACGTCCGGGACAGGGAGGACTGAAGCTTTCTTT; CDR3: CAWVTSGTGRTEAFF
J: TRBJ1-5; V: TRBV25-1; size: NA; D: NA; DNA: TGTGCCAGCAGTGCACCCGGTAATCAGCCCCAGCATTTT; CDR3: CASSAPGNQPQHF
J: TRBJ1-1; V: TRBV5-1; size: NA; D: NA; DNA: TGCGCCAGCAGTAGGAAGACAGAAAGGGCCACTGAAGCTTTCTTT; CDR3: CASSRKTERATEAFF
J: TRBJ1-2; V: TRBV25-1; size: NA; D: TRBD1; DNA: TGTGCCAGCAGCAATACAGGGGACAACTATGGCTACACCTTC; CDR3: CASSNTGDNYGYTF
J: TRBJ2-5; V: TRBV29-1; size: NA; D: TRBD1; DNA: TGCAGCGTCAGGGGGCGCTTAGAGGAGACCCAGTACTTC; CDR3: CSVRGRLEETQYF
J: TRBJ1-1; V: TRBV19; size: few; D: TRBD1; DNA: TGTGCCAGTAGTAGCCTATCCGGGACAGAGGCCACTGAAGCTTTCTTT; CDR3: CASSSLSGTEATEAFF
J: TRBJ1-2; V: TRBV6-1; size: NA; D: NA; DNA: TGTGCCAGCAGTGAAGCGTTCCGGAGTACCTTCCTCTACTATGGCTACACCTTC; CDR3: CASSEAFRSTFLYYGYTF
J: TRBJ2-3; V: TRBV10-2; size: NA; D: TRBD2; DNA: TGCGCCAGCAGCCGAGCGGGAGGATGGGCAGATACGCAGTATTTT; CDR3: CASSRAGGWADTQYF
J: TRBJ1-1; V: TRBV3-1/TRBV3-2; size: NA; D: TRBD1; DNA: TGTGCCAGCAGCTTCGGGACAGGGACCACTGAAGCTTTCTTT; CDR3: CASSFGTGTTEAFF
J: TRBJ1-1; V: TRBV2; size: NA; D: NA; DNA: TGTGCCAGCAGTGAGGGCCTAACGGGGACTGAAGCTTTCTTT; CDR3: CASSEGLTGTEAFF
J: TRBJ1-5; V: TRBV28; size: once; D: NA; DNA: TGTGCCAGCAGGCGGGACCGCAATCAGCCCCAGCATTTT; CDR3: CASRRDRNQPQHF
J: TRBJ1-5; V: TRBV5-1; size: NA; D: NA; DNA: TGCGCCAGCAGCTTGGGGGTAGGGGTAGGCCAGCCCCAGCATTTT; CDR3: CASSLGVGVGQPQHF